The next 29 T cell receptor beta chains were all read from a single sample in a study of T-cell memory formation after mild COVID-19. In TCRdb, the 5' RACE reads were re-called with MiXCR into one record per CDR3 protein. The sample records roughly 130,000 distinct CDR3 sequences, roughly 15% being singletons. Sequencing was carried out using PBMCs or a T cell subset sorted from them (not recorded which). The receptors were gathered from an adult woman who had mild COVID-19 (a few samples of this study predate the infection). Cell type and time point are not known.

The V gene is TRBV5-1, the J gene TRBJ2-1, with D uncertain. The CDR3 is 13 amino acids. Germline CDR1 and CDR2: SGHRS and YFSETQ. Trimming took 4 bases from V and 7 from J, leaving 12 bases between them. The CDR3 sequence is CASSPVLRNEQFF. The DNA for the CDR3 is TGCGCCAGCAGCCCGGTTCTGAGGAATGAGCAGTTCTTC.

This clonotype was recorded a few times. The V and J genes are TRBV14 and TRBJ2-1; TRBD2 matches at 9 bases. Germline V gene sequence: CDR1 SGHDN, CDR2 FVKESK. Trimming took 0 bases from V and 5 from J; bases not matched to a gene: 8. This CDR3 comprises 17 residues. DNA of the CDR3: TGTGCCAGCAGCCAAGAGGGGACTAGCTTGGGGCACAATGAGCAGTTCTTC. It translates to CASSQEGTSLGHNEQFF.

This clonotype was seen a few times. The CDR3, as DNA: TGCAGTGTCGTTGACAGGGTCACAGATACGCAGTATTTT. As protein: CSVVDRVTDTQYF. The V call is TRBV20-1, the J call TRBJ2-3; 7 bases align to TRBD1. This CDR3 region has 13 residues. The germline CDR1 and CDR2 sequences are DFQATT and SNEGSKA (reference sequence). Unmatched junction bases numbered 6, after V lost 7 bases and J lost 2 bases.

This clonotype was seen only a few times. This sequence joins TRBV6-2 or TRBV6-3 and TRBJ2-7; D gene uncertain. V dropped 6 bases and J dropped 6 bases, with 21 bases sitting between them. Germline V gene sequence: CDR1 MNHEY, CDR2 SVGEGT. CDR3 length: 15 residues. This CDR3 is CASRFPGSARSEQYF. In DNA, the CDR3 is TGTGCCAGCAGATTTCCCGGGTCCGCTAGATCCGAGCAGTACTTC.

This chain links TRBV6-5 with TRBJ2-7, with 10 bases that match TRBD2. There are 15 residues in the CDR3. Germline CDR1 and CDR2: MNHEY and SVGAGI. Trimming at V came to 6 bases and at J to 5 bases, leaving 10 bases not matched to a gene. The CDR3 nucleotides are TGTGCCAGCAGGACCCTAGCGGGAGCGGTCCACGAGCAGTACTTC. Its translation: CASRTLAGAVHEQYF.

This chain links TRBV4-1 with TRBJ1-2, with D uncertain. The CDR3 spans 11 residues. Trimming shortened V by 1 base and J by 11 bases, and 8 bases separated the two germline ends. Germline-derived CDR1 and CDR2 are MGHRA and YSYEKL. The CDR3 bases are TGCGCCAGCAGCCAAGGGACGTCGTACACCTTC. Protein product: CASSQGTSYTF.

This clonotype occurred a few times. This rearrangement joins TRBV12-5 to TRBJ2-2; 8 bases agree with TRBD1. J was trimmed by 4 bases and V by 1 base; bases with no gene match: 5. The CDR3 contains 16 residues. Germline CDR1 is LGHNT and CDR2 is FRNRAP. CDR3 nucleotides: TGTGCTAGTGGTTTGGGGAAGACAGGGGTCACCGGGGAGCTGTTTTTT. Translating it yields CASGLGKTGVTGELFF. The full variable domain, its missing parts supplied by reference TRBV12-5 and TRBJ2-2, is DARVTQTPRHKVTEMGQEVTMRCQPILGHNTVFWYRQTMMQGLELLAYFRNRAPLDDSGMPKDRFSAEMPDATLATLKIQPSEPRDSAVYFCASGLGKTGVTGELFFGEGSRLTVL.

About this clonotype itself: The junction does not match germline at one end; this may be a read error. The CDR3, as DNA: TGTGCCAGCAGTTTAGCCCCAAGGGGAGACCGAATCTTC. It specifies CASSLAPRGDRIF. V and J are TRBV12-3 or TRBV12-4 and TRBJ2-4; tentatively, D is TRBD1 or TRBD2 (5 bases each). The CDR3 covers 13 residues.

The table lists this clonotype with many counts. The rearrangement links TRBV3-1 to TRBJ1-1; D is uncertain. The CDR3 is 16 residues long. V lost 6 bases, J lost 1 base, and 18 bases lay in between. Germline assignment: CDR1 LGHDT and CDR2 YNNKEL (reference sequence). The CDR3 nucleotides read TGTGCCAGCAGTCCTGGCAGTTGGAATAAGAACACTGAAGCTTTCTTT. Translating gives CASSPGSWNKNTEAFF.

This clonotype was seen at least ten times. The V gene is TRBV20-1, the J gene TRBJ2-7; tentative D call: TRBD1 (6 bases). The CDR3 length is 14 residues. Trimming removed 6 bases from V and 0 bases from J, with 15 bases in between. The germline gives CDR1 DFQATT, CDR2 SNEGSKA (reference sequence). CDR3 DNA sequence: TGCAGTGCCGGTTCGGACAGAAACTCCTACGAGCAGTACTTC. It encodes CSAGSDRNSYEQYF.

This clonotype has only a few counts. The J gene is TRBJ1-1, the V gene TRBV27; D call uncertain. V shed 8 bases and J shed 2 bases, with 6 bases lying between them. The germline gives CDR1 MNHEY, CDR2 SMNVEV (reference sequence). This CDR3 region has 11 residues. This chain's CDR3 is CASSSNTEAFF. The CDR3 nucleotides read TGTGCCAGCTCCTCTAACACTGAAGCTTTCTTT.

V usage is TRBV20-1 and J usage is TRBJ1-2; the D is unclear. Germline V gives CDR1 DFQATT, CDR2 SNEGSKA (reference sequence). V lost 2 bases to trimming and J lost 0 bases, with 10 bases between them. The CDR3 extends over 14 amino acids. The CDR3 loop reads CSARKQQPNYGYTF. The CDR3 DNA reads as TGCAGTGCTAGAAAACAGCAACCTAACTATGGCTACACCTTC.

This clonotype has more than one count but fewer than ten. This sequence joins TRBV4-2 and TRBJ2-1; D tentatively reads TRBD1 or TRBD2 (6 bases each). Trimming stripped 5 bases from V and 4 bases from J, with 18 bases between. CDR3 length equals 16 residues. Germline V gene data show CDR1 as LGHNA and CDR2 as YNFKEQ. Written as DNA, the CDR3 is TGTGCCAGCAGCTCCCAGGGGAGCGGGCAATACAATGAGCAGTTCTTC. This translates into CASSSQGSGQYNEQFF.

This clonotype showed up just once. In DNA form, the CDR3 reads TGCAGTGCCCCGACTAGTGGAGGCAATCAGCCCCAGCATTTT. As protein: CSAPTSGGNQPQHF. V usage is TRBV20-1 and J usage is TRBJ1-5, with D unclear. Germline V gene lookup returns CDR1 DFQATT and CDR2 SNEGSKA (reference sequence). V lost 6 bases, J lost 2 bases, and 14 bases lay in between. The CDR3 has 14 residues.

A few counts support this clonotype. The chain has TRBV3-1 and TRBJ1-2, with D perhaps matching TRBD1 (6 bases). The CDR3 runs 17 residues. Per the germline V gene, CDR1 is LGHDT and CDR2 is YNNKEL (reference sequence). Trimming took off 0 bases at V and 2 bases at J, with 16 bases between the two ends. For the CDR3, the DNA is TGTGCCAGCAGCCAAGAAGGATTTGTGGGGGGCAACTATGGCTACACCTTC. Protein: CASSQEGFVGGNYGYTF.

The chain joins TRBV12-3 or TRBV12-4 to TRBJ2-2; no clear D gene. Deletions cut 3 bases from V and 4 bases from J, with 6 bases between. This CDR3 has 13 amino acids. The CDR3 DNA reads TGTGCCAGCAGTTTTTTCCCCACCGGGGAGCTGTTTTTT. Protein sequence: CASSFFPTGELFF.

This sequence joins TRBV12-3 or TRBV12-4 and TRBJ2-7; D assignment may be TRBD1 or TRBD2 (5 bases each). The V gene lost 4 bases and the J gene lost 3 bases, with 13 bases spanning the gap. The CDR3 is 14 residues long. CDR3 nucleotides: TGTGCCAGCAGTTCGATAACAGGACTCTACGAGCAGTACTTC. Translated, it gives CASSSITGLYEQYF.

Only a few counts were recorded for this clonotype. The CDR3 nucleotides read TGTGCCAGCAGGCCAGGGGGGGAATCCCTTGAGCAGTTCTTC. Its translation: CASRPGGESLEQFF. The chain joins TRBV6-5 to TRBJ2-1; D could derive from TRBD1 or TRBD2 (7 bases each). The CDR3 sequence is 14 residues long. With 6 bases removed from V and 9 bases from J, the gap between germline ends came to 18 bases. Germline V gene lookup returns CDR1 MNHEY and CDR2 SVGAGI.

Comment on this clonotype: One end of the junction does not line up with germline, which may come from a read error. The chain is built from TRBV12-3 or TRBV12-4 and TRBJ2-5, with 15 bases matching TRBD2. This CDR3 contains 17 residues. The CDR3 loop reads CTSSLGGLAGGRKTQYF. The CDR3, as DNA: TGTACCAGCAGTTTAGGAGGACTAGCGGGGGGGCGGAAGACCCAGTACTTC.

V and J are TRBV20-1 and TRBJ1-3, with D hard to call. Germline lookup yields CDR1 DFQATT and CDR2 SNEGSKA (reference sequence). The CDR3 is 14 amino acids. V was cut by 6 bases and J by 0 bases, with 12 bases left in between. Here the CDR3 reads CSASRGNSGNTIYF. For the CDR3, the DNA is TGCAGTGCCTCTCGGGGTAACTCTGGAAACACCATATATTTT.

The J gene is TRBJ2-2, the V gene TRBV5-1, with TRBD1 matching over 10 bases. Trimming took 4 bases from V and 4 from J; bases not matched to a gene: 7. CDR1 SGHRS and CDR2 YFSETQ come from the germline V gene. The CDR3 runs to 16 residues. The CDR3 protein is CASSTGTGEGTGELFF. CDR3 DNA: TGCGCCAGCAGCACCGGGACAGGGGAAGGCACCGGGGAGCTGTTTTTT.

The J gene is TRBJ2-1, the V gene TRBV5-1; D call uncertain. V gave up 0 bases and J gave up 6 bases, with 13 bases separating them. Germline V CDR1 and CDR2: SGHRS, YFSETQ. CDR3 size: 15 residues. CDR3: CASSLVVSGGNEQFF. The CDR3 DNA reads as TGCGCCAGCAGCTTGGTGGTCTCAGGCGGCAATGAGCAGTTCTTC.

This clonotype turned up a few times. The V gene is TRBV10-2, the J gene TRBJ2-1; 9 bases align to TRBD2. This CDR3 contains 16 residues. The V gene end was trimmed by 3 bases and the J gene end by 3 bases; junction bases not matched to a gene: 6. CDR1 is WSHSY and CDR2 is SAAADI in the germline V gene. The CDR3 sequence is CASSDPAGGDYNEQFF. CDR3 nucleotide sequence: TGCGCCAGCAGTGACCCAGCGGGGGGCGACTACAATGAGCAGTTCTTC.

This chain connects TRBV7-9 to TRBJ2-1; D ambiguous. CDR3 length equals 14 residues. The germline gives CDR1 SEHNR, CDR2 FQNEAQ (reference sequence). V lost 3 bases and J 9 bases, leaving 15 bases between the germline ends. The CDR3 sequence: CASSFRVPGSEQFF. The CDR3 nucleotides are TGTGCCAGCAGCTTTAGAGTTCCGGGCAGTGAGCAGTTCTTC.

This clonotype was observed a few times. CDR3 region: CASSGQVNTEAFF. For the CDR3, the DNA is TGTGCCAGCAGCGGACAGGTGAACACTGAAGCTTTCTTT. The chain is built from TRBV2 and TRBJ1-1; TRBD1 aligns across 7 bases. Germline CDR1 is SNHLY and CDR2 is FYNNEI. The V gene end was trimmed by 6 bases and the J gene end by 0 bases; junction bases not matched to a gene: 1. The CDR3 covers 13 residues.

This clonotype was detected a few times. This chain links TRBV20-1 with TRBJ2-3, with 8 bases matching TRBD2. The V gene end was trimmed by 5 bases and the J gene end by 7 bases; junction bases not matched to a gene: 8. Germline V gene data show CDR1 as DFQATT and CDR2 as SNEGSKA (reference sequence). The CDR3 length is 13 residues. For the CDR3, the DNA is TGCAGTGCTCCCGGGACTAGTCTTTATACGCAGTATTTT. Translating gives CSAPGTSLYTQYF.

The table lists this clonotype with a few counts. The chain carries TRBV5-5 and TRBJ2-3; 10 bases fit TRBD1. There are 15 residues in the CDR3. V gave up 4 bases and J gave up 2 bases; unmatched junction bases: 4. Germline-derived CDR1 and CDR2 are SGHKS and YYEKEE (reference sequence). The CDR3 coding sequence is TGTGCCAGCAGCCACGACAGGGGGCTCACAGATACGCAGTATTTT. Its protein product is CASSHDRGLTDTQYF. Full variable domain (rest looked up from reference TRBV5-5 and TRBJ2-3): DAGVTQSPTHLIKTRGQQVTLRCSPISGHKSVSWYQQVLGQGPQFIFQYYEKEERGRGNFPDRFSARQFPNYSSELNVNALLLGDSALYLCASSHDRGLTDTQYFGPGTRLTVL.

The chain couples TRBV7-2 to TRBJ2-1, with 11 bases identical to TRBD2. Trimming took 5 bases from V and 7 from J; bases not matched to a gene: 7. CDR3 length equals 15 residues. Germline CDR1 SGHTA, CDR2 FQGNSA. CDR3 loop: CASSGGLAASNEQFF. The CDR3 DNA is TGTGCCAGCAGCGGGGGACTAGCGGCCTCAAATGAGCAGTTCTTC.

This clonotype turned up a few times. The chain employs TRBV6-6 and TRBJ2-3, with D possibly being TRBD1 or TRBD2 (7 bases each). Between the trimmed V and J ends, which lost 0 bases and 6 bases, there was a span of 13 bases. The CDR3 is made up of 15 amino acids. CDR1 and CDR2 (germline): MNHNY, SVGAGI (reference sequence). The CDR3 region has the DNA TGTGCCAGCAGTTACTCCCAGGGGGGGCAGGATACGCAGTATTTT. Amino acid sequence: CASSYSQGGQDTQYF.